This T cell receptor (beta chain) is drawn from a study of blood T cell repertoires in COVID-19. As for the study in general: PBMCs, B-cell-depleted T cells, or T cells were the source of the cDNA or gDNA that made up the material.

Assay: immunoSEQ multiplex PCR; the TCRdb copy retains only in-frame clones and omits some. The sample has more than 120,000 clones; roughly 84% are singletons. CDR3 size: 17 residues. Trimming removed 5 bases from V and 2 bases from J; junction bases left unmatched: 12. Germline V gene lookup returns CDR1 SGHTA and CDR2 FQGNSA. The sequenced sample was peripheral blood. This receptor was identified in a human donor with acute or convalescent COVID-19. The donor label of this sample is uncertain. The chain links TRBV7-2 to TRBJ2-3; TRBD2 matches 8 bases. CDR3 amino acids: CASSPGASGSVTDTQYF. CDR3 nucleotides: TGTGCCAGCAGCCCAGGGGCTAGCGGGTCTGTCACAGATACGCAGTATTTT.